The clone carrying this T cell receptor (beta chain) was counted a few times. Its target is unknown. Mismatch with germline at one junction end may stem from a read error. This sample is drawn from a study of naive and memory T cell subsets. The beta constant-region primer was an equimolar mix of two oligonucleotides covering TRBC1 and TRBC2. Ligated cDNA was amplified by four rounds of PCR with nested alpha and beta constant-region primers and SP2. A single record per CDR3 protein comes from TCRdb applying MiXCR to the UMI-ligation and nested PCR reads. The table lists 150,000 or so distinct CDR3 sequences, under 25% of them singletons. Notes on the study in general: Over 95% of naive TCR sequences appeared only once after error correction, unlike memory subsets. Especially in CD8 cells, naive repertoires contained a few larger clonotypes, possibly CD45RA-re-expressing memory cells.

Germline values: CDR1 DFQATT, CDR2 SNEGSKA (reference sequence). CDR3 length equals 13 residues. Overnight CMV lysate stimulation of fresh PBMCs defined donor CMV status by CD4+ IFNgamma. This clonotype was sampled from a human donor in good health. This chain links TRBV20-1 with TRBJ2-1; maybe TRBD2 (5 bases). The sample comprised naive CD4+ T cells from blood. In nucleotides, the CDR3 is TGCAGCGCTAGAGGGTTCTCTTTGAGCGAGCAGTTCTTC. Translated: CSARGFSLSEQFF.